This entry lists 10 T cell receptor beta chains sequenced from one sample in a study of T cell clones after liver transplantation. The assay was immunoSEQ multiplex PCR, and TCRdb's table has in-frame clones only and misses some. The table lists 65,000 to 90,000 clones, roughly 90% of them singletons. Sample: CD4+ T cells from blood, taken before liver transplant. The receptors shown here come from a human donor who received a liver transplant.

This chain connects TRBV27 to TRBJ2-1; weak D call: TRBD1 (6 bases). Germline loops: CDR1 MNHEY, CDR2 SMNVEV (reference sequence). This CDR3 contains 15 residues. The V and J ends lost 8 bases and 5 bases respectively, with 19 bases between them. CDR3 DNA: TGTGCCAGCCATTCGTTGGACAGCTTTAACAATGAGCAGTTCTTC. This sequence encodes CASHSLDSFNNEQFF.

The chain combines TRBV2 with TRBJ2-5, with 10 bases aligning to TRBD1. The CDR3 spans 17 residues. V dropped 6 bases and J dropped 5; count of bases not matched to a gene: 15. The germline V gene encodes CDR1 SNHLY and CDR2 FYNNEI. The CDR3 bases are TGTGCCAGCAGGCGGACAGGGGGGCTCAACCTGGGGGAGACCCAGTACTTC. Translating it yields CASRRTGGLNLGETQYF.

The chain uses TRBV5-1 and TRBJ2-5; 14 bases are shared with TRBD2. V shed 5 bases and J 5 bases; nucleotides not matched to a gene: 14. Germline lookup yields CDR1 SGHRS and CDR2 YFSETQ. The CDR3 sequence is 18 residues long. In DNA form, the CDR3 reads TGCGCCAGCAGTCAAGCGGGACTAGCGGGAGTTAAGGGCGAGACCCAGTACTTC. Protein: CASSQAGLAGVKGETQYF.

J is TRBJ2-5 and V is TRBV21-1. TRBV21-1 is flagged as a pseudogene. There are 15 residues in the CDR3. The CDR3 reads CASSKVSGTQETQYF. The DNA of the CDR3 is TGTGCCAGCAGCAAAGTAAGTGGGACCCAAGAGACCCAGTACTTC.

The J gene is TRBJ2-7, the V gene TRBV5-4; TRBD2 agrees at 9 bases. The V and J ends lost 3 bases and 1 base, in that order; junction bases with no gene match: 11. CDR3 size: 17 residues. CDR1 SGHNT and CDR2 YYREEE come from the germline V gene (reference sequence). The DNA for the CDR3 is TGTGCCAGCAGCTCTGGGGGTAGCGGGAGAGGATCCTACGAGCAGTACTTC. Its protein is CASSSGGSGRGSYEQYF.

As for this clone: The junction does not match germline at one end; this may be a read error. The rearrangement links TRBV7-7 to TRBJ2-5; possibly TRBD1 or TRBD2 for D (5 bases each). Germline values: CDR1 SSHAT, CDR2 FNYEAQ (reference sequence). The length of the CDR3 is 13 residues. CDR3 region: CASSTGTAETQYF. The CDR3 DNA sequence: TGTGCTAGCAGCACTGGGACGGCCGAGACCCAGTACTTC.

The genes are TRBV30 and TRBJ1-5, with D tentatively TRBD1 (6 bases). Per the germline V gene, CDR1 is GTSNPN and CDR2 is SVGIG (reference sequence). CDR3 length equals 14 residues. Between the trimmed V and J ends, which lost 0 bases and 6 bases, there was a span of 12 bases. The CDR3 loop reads CAWSVGGRSQPQHF. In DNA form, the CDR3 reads TGTGCCTGGAGTGTAGGGGGGAGATCTCAGCCCCAGCATTTT.

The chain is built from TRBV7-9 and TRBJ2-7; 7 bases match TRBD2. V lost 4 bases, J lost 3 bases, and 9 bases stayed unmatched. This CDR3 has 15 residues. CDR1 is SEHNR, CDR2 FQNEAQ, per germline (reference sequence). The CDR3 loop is CASSSPRPGGYEQYF. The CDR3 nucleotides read TGTGCCAGCAGCTCACCTCGCCCGGGAGGCTACGAGCAGTACTTC.

As DNA, the CDR3 is TGTGCCAGCCGGAGGGGGTCCTCCTACGAGCAGTACTTC. Its protein product is CASRRGSSYEQYF. The rearrangement uses TRBV27 and TRBJ2-5, with D perhaps given as TRBD1 or TRBD2 (6 bases each). The J call may not be correct, given that the DNA end is closer to TRBJ2-7. CDR1 and CDR2 from the germline V gene are MNHEY and SMNVEV (reference sequence). This CDR3 is built from 13 residues.

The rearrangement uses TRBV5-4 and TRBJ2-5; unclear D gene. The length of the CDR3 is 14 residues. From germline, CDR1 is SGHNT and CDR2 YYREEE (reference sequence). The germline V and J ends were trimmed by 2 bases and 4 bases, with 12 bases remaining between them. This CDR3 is CASSLKAEAETQYF. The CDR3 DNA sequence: TGTGCCAGCAGCTTAAAGGCCGAAGCAGAGACCCAGTACTTC. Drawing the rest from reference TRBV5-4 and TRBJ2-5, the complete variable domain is ETGVTQSPTHLIKTRGQQVTLRCSSQSGHNTVSWYQQALGQGPQFIFQYYREEENGRGNFPPRFSGLQFPNYSSELNVNALELDDSALYLCASSLKAEAETQYFGPGTRLLVL.